The 16 T cell receptor beta chains given below trace back to one sample, sequenced in a study of blood T cell repertoires in COVID-19. Clones were sequenced by immunoSEQ multiplex PCR, and TCRdb holds only the in-frame ones, with some missing. The data contain 250,000 to 300,000 clones, 70% to 90% of them seen just once; the ten biggest clones take up approximately 6.6%. Material for sequencing was peripheral blood. The receptors come from a woman in her twenties or thirties who had recovered from COVID-19.

The chain uses TRBV19 and TRBJ2-1, with D perhaps matching TRBD1 (6 bases). The CDR3 is 15 residues long. V shed 6 bases and J shed 0 bases, with 12 bases lying between them. Germline V CDR1 and CDR2: LNHDA, SQIVND (reference sequence). The CDR3 here is CASSLQGSSYNEQFF. CDR3 coding DNA: TGTGCCAGTAGCCTCCAGGGGAGCTCCTACAATGAGCAGTTCTTC. The full variable domain, completed using reference TRBV19 and TRBJ2-1, is DGGITQSPKYLFRKEGQNVTLSCEQNLNHDAMYWYRQDPGQGLRLIYYSQIVNDFQKGDIAEGYSVSREKKESFPLTVTSAQKNPTAFYLCASSLQGSSYNEQFFGPGTRLTVL.

The CDR3 DNA sequence: TGCAGCGTTCTGGCTGGTAAGGGGAGCAATCAGCCCCAGCATTTT. This translates into CSVLAGKGSNQPQHF. The chain uses TRBV29-1 and TRBJ1-5; D is possibly TRBD1 (5 bases). The CDR3 covers 15 residues. CDR1 is SQVTM, CDR2 ANQGSEA, per germline. Deletions cut 5 bases from V and 1 base from J, with 15 bases between.

A note on this clone: Distinct nucleotide sequences in the sample also encode this CDR3. This chain connects TRBV14 to TRBJ1-2, with 10 bases identical to TRBD1. The CDR3 has 15 amino acids. J lost 8 bases, V lost 2 bases, and 8 bases had no gene match. Germline V gene lookup returns CDR1 SGHDN and CDR2 FVKESK. Written as DNA, the CDR3 is TGTGCCAGCAGCCAATTGGACAGGGGGTCCGACGGCTACACCTTC. This encodes CASSQLDRGSDGYTF.

DNA for the CDR3: TGTGCCAGCAGTTCCTGGCTAGCGGGGGGTGGGGCCAACGTCCTGACTTTC. This codes for CASSSWLAGGGANVLTF. The chain couples TRBV28 to TRBJ2-6; 11 bases are shared with TRBD2. V lost 4 bases and J lost 3; bases outside the gene matches: 5. Germline values: CDR1 MDHEN, CDR2 SYDVKM. The CDR3 is made up of 17 amino acids. The complete variable domain, with remaining parts taken from reference TRBV28 and TRBJ2-6, reads DVKVTQSSRYLVKRTGEKVFLECVQDMDHENMFWYRQDPGLGLRLIYFSYDVKMKEKGDIPEGYSVSREKKERFSLILESASTNQTSMYLCASSSWLAGGGANVLTFGAGSRLTVL.

This sequence joins TRBV28 and TRBJ2-7, with TRBD2 as a possible D gene (5 bases). V dropped 3 bases and J dropped 0 bases, with 6 bases sitting between them. The V gene's germline CDR1 is MDHEN and CDR2 SYDVKM. The CDR3 extends over 13 amino acids. CDR3 sequence: CASSLTNSYEQYF. In nucleotides, the CDR3 is TGTGCCAGCAGTTTGACTAACTCCTACGAGCAGTACTTC.

The rearrangement uses TRBV19 and TRBJ2-1; no clear D gene. The CDR3 totals 15 residues. The V end was cut by 4 bases, the J end by 1 base, with 11 bases between. Germline lookup yields CDR1 LNHDA and CDR2 SQIVND (reference sequence). The CDR3 sequence: CASSTPRYSYNEQFF. For the CDR3, the DNA is TGTGCCAGTAGTACCCCTAGATATTCCTACAATGAGCAGTTCTTC.

This clone is a singleton in its sample. V and J are TRBV19 and TRBJ1-5, with 9 bases that match TRBD1. This CDR3 is built from 14 residues. J was trimmed by 7 bases and V by 5 bases; bases with no gene match: 6. Per germline, CDR1 LNHDA and CDR2 SQIVND (reference sequence). CDR3 nucleotide sequence: TGTGCCAGTAGTTACGGACAGGGGCGACAGCCCCAGCATTTT. Its translation: CASSYGQGRQPQHF.

The genes are TRBV5-1 and TRBJ2-5, with D unclear. V shed 0 bases and J shed 1 base, with 7 bases lying between them. Germline V gene data show CDR1 as SGHRS and CDR2 as YFSETQ. CDR3 length: 14 residues. For the CDR3, the DNA is TGCGCCAGCAGCTTGGGGTTCGGCCAAGAGACCCAGTACTTC. Amino acid sequence: CASSLGFGQETQYF. Filled out from reference TRBV5-1 and TRBJ2-5, the complete variable domain reads KAGVTQTPRYLIKTRGQQVTLSCSPISGHRSVSWYQQTPGQGLQFLFEYFSETQRNKGNFPGRFSGRQFSNSRSEMNVSTLELGDSALYLCASSLGFGQETQYFGPGTRLLVL.

This sequence joins TRBV5-3 and TRBJ1-1; TRBD1 matches 8 bases. TRBV5-3 is designated an ORF whose function remains uncertain. The V and J ends lost 0 bases and 1 base, in that order; junction bases with no gene match: 5. The CDR3 length is 16 residues. CDR3 coding DNA: TGTGCCAGAAGCTTGGCTCAGGGGGCATCGAACACTGAAGCTTTCTTT. As protein: CARSLAQGASNTEAFF.

The rearrangement joins TRBV4-1 to TRBJ1-2; D unclear. Germline loops: CDR1 MGHRA, CDR2 YSYEKL. V shed 1 base and J shed 5 bases, with 11 bases lying between them. CDR3 size: 14 residues. CDR3 bases: TGCGCCAGCAGCCAAGTTACCCCGGGGTATGGCTACACCTTC. Protein sequence: CASSQVTPGYGYTF.

CDR3 in amino acids: CASSPLLAGTSTDTQYF. DNA for the CDR3: TGTGCCAGCAGCCCCTTGCTAGCGGGAACCAGCACAGATACGCAGTATTTT. The chain couples TRBV5-8 to TRBJ2-3; 9 nucleotides agree with TRBD2. V was pared by 4 bases and J by 0 bases, with 9 bases of the junction left unmatched. Looked up from germline, CDR1 is SGHTS and CDR2 is YDEGEE. CDR3 length: 17 amino acids.

The chain is built from TRBV7-9 and TRBJ2-7; possibly TRBD2 for D (5 bases). Trimming removed 4 bases at V and 1 base at J, with 14 bases between. Per the germline V gene, CDR1 is SEHNR and CDR2 is FQNEAQ (reference sequence). CDR3 length: 15 residues. The DNA for the CDR3 is TGTGCCAGCAGCTCCTGGTTACGGGGTTCCTACGAGCAGTACTTC. Protein product: CASSSWLRGSYEQYF.

Remarks on this clone: The junction and the germline gene differ at one end; a read error may be behind it. The rearrangement links TRBV6-4 to TRBJ1-5; 7 nucleotides line up with TRBD1. Per germline, CDR1 MRHNA and CDR2 SNTAGT. The CDR3 is 13 amino acids. The CDR3 DNA reads as TGCCCCGGGACAGATGATAGCAATCAGCCCCAGCATTTT. Protein product: CPGTDDSNQPQHF.

To note about this clone: At one boundary the junction diverges from the germline segment, which might be a read error. The rearrangement uses TRBV5-5 and TRBJ2-5; D might be TRBD1 (5 bases). Germline CDR1 reads SGHKS; CDR2 reads YYEKEE (reference sequence). CDR3 size: 11 residues. This CDR3 is CASSTDNMPDF. CDR3 in DNA: TGTGCCAGCAGCACGGACAATATGCCGGACTTC. The entire variable domain, with the rest obtained from reference TRBV5-5 and TRBJ2-5, is as follows: DAGVTQSPTHLIKTRGQQVTLRCSPISGHKSVSWYQQVLGQGPQFIFQYYEKEERGRGNFPDRFSARQFPNYSSELNVNALLLGDSALYLCASSTDNMPDFGPGTRLLVL.

CDR3 bases: TGTGCCATCAGTGAGTTTCCAGGGGATACAGATACGCAGTATTTT. Its translation is CAISEFPGDTDTQYF. The chain couples TRBV10-3 to TRBJ2-3; a possible D gene is TRBD1 (6 bases). In germline, CDR1 is ENHRY, CDR2 SYGVKD. The CDR3 covers 15 residues. V lost 1 base and J 3 bases, leaving 11 bases between the germline ends.

The rearrangement links TRBV19 to TRBJ2-7; 7 bases match TRBD2. Per the germline V gene, CDR1 is LNHDA and CDR2 is SQIVND (reference sequence). CDR3 size: 15 residues. Trimming removed 1 base from V and 3 bases from J; junction bases left unmatched: 6. As DNA, the CDR3 is TGTGCCAGTAGTATAGGGGCGGGGGAGCACTACGAGCAGTACTTC. Amino acid sequence: CASSIGAGEHYEQYF.